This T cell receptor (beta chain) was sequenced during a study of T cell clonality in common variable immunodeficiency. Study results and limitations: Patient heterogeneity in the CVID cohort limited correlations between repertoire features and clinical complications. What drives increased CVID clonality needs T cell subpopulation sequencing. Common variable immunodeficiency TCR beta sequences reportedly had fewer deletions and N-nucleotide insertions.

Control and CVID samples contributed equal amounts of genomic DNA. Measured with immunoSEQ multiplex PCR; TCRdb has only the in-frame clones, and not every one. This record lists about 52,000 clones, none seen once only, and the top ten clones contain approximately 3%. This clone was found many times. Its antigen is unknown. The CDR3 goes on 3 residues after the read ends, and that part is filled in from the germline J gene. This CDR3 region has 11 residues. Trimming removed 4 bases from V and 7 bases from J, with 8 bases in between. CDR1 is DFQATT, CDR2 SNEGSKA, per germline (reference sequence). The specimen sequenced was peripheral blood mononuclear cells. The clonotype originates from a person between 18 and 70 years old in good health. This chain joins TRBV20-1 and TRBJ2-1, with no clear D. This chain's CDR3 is CSAIGRNEQFF. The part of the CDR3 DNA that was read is TGCAGTGCTATTGGGCGAAATGAG.